One and the same sample provided the 18 T cell receptor beta chains below, sequenced in a study of blood T cells in healthy people across ages (dated by TCRdb to the mid-2010s). The method behind the library was 5' RACE. The sequencer listed for this sample is Illumina HiSeq 2500. A second PCR of roughly 7 to 11 cycles was performed with a sample-barcoded 5' primer and a J-beta primer mix. TCRdb passed the public sequencing reads through fastp at Q25 and MiXCR, retaining productive beta sequences. Rows with a matching CDR3 protein are joined into one entry that keeps the most common DNA and genes. Across this sample there are about 1 million distinct CDR3 sequences, with 45% seen only once. The top ten clones comprise approximately 20% of the sample. Sequenced: blood. The receptors were sampled from a woman aged 55-70 years in good health.

The CDR3: CSARPLTGMFEPQHF. The CDR3, as DNA: TGCAGTGCTAGACCTCTGACAGGGATGTTCGAGCCCCAGCATTTT. V gene TRBV20-1 combines with J gene TRBJ1-5; 7 positions agree with TRBD1. V lost 2 bases to trimming and J lost 8 bases; unmatched junction nucleotides: 12. This CDR3 spans 15 amino acids. CDR1 is DFQATT, CDR2 SNEGSKA, per germline (reference sequence).

This clonotype was observed many times. This chain links TRBV20-1 with TRBJ2-1, with D tentatively TRBD1 (5 bases). From germline, CDR1 is DFQATT and CDR2 SNEGSKA (reference sequence). CDR3 length: 11 residues. V was clipped by 2 bases and J by 6 bases, with 5 bases between them. CDR3 bases: TGCAGTGCTAGAAGGGGCAATGAGCAGTTCTTC. It specifies CSARRGNEQFF.

The chain carries TRBV6-1 and TRBJ1-2, with a tentative D call TRBD1 (5 bases). Trimming shortened V by 6 bases and J by 2 bases, and 10 bases separated the two germline ends. The CDR3 sequence is 13 residues long. In germline, CDR1 is MNHNS, CDR2 SASEGT. Written as DNA, the CDR3 is TGTGCCAGCAGGCAGGGTCCCAACTATGGCTACACCTTC. Translating it yields CASRQGPNYGYTF.

There are many counts of this clonotype. V and J are TRBV7-3 and TRBJ2-7; D uncertain. The CDR3 is made up of 15 amino acids. The germline V gene has CDR1 SGHTA and CDR2 FQGTGA. V was clipped by 2 bases and J by 0 bases, with 11 bases between them. Here the CDR3 DNA reads TGTGCCAGCAGCTTAGAGGCCTCGAGCTCCTACGAGCAGTACTTC. Its translation: CASSLEASSSYEQYF.

In its sample, this clonotype was seen a few times. The chain has TRBV27 and TRBJ2-7, with 10 bases fitting TRBD2. The V gene end was trimmed by 2 bases and the J gene end by 7 bases; junction bases not matched to a gene: 5. Germline CDR1 and CDR2: MNHEY and SMNVEV (reference sequence). The CDR3 is 14 amino acids. Here the CDR3 DNA reads TGTGCCAGCAGTTTACTAGCGGGAGCTCGAGAGCAGTACTTC. The encoded protein is CASSLLAGAREQYF.

On this clonotype: This may be a read error: a much more frequent sequence differs by one nucleotide. CDR3 sequence reads: CTIGGTSGTDTQYF. The CDR3 bases are TGTACCATCGGCGGGACTAGCGGCACAGATACGCAGTATTTT. The chain employs TRBV10-3 and TRBJ2-3; TRBD2 matches 10 bases. The CDR3 spans 14 residues. Per the germline V gene, CDR1 is ENHRY and CDR2 is SYGVKD.

The rearrangement joins TRBV3-1 to TRBJ2-5; 9 bases agree with TRBD2. The CDR3 totals 17 residues. V shed 4 bases and J 2 bases; nucleotides not matched to a gene: 11. Germline loops: CDR1 LGHDT, CDR2 YNNKEL (reference sequence). CDR3 loop: CASSPGSGSLVQETQYF. CDR3 bases: TGTGCCAGCAGCCCGGGTAGCGGGAGCCTGGTTCAAGAGACCCAGTACTTC.

This clonotype occurred a few times. The chain carries TRBV5-1 and TRBJ2-7, with TRBD2 matching over 11 bases. The DNA end favors TRBJ2-5, so the J call may be wrong. Per the germline V gene, CDR1 is SGHRS and CDR2 is YFSETQ. CDR3 length: 15 residues. The CDR3 sequence is CASRDSGRASETQYF. The DNA for the CDR3 is TGCGCCAGCAGAGATAGCGGGAGGGCATCAGAGACCCAGTACTTC.

This clonotype was seen only a few times. The chain employs TRBV5-1 and TRBJ2-5; possibly TRBD1 for D (5 bases). V lost 4 bases and J 1 base, leaving 11 bases between the germline ends. The CDR3 contains 14 residues. CDR1 is SGHRS and CDR2 is YFSETQ in the germline V gene. The CDR3 loop is CASSATDSQETQYF. CDR3 nucleotide sequence: TGCGCCAGCAGCGCGACAGACTCCCAAGAGACCCAGTACTTC.

This clonotype was observed a single time. The chain recombines TRBV13 with TRBJ2-3; no clear D gene. The germline V gene has CDR1 PRHDT and CDR2 FYEKMQ (reference sequence). V shed 6 bases and J shed 1 base, with 17 bases lying between them. This CDR3 comprises 16 residues. The CDR3 region is CASSLLSSAGTDTQYF. The CDR3 DNA sequence: TGTGCCAGCAGTCTTCTCAGTTCTGCGGGCACAGATACGCAGTATTTT.

This clonotype occurred a few times. The gene calls are TRBV20-1 and TRBJ2-7; D is ambiguous. The V end lost 8 bases, the J end lost 0 bases, and 23 bases lay between the germline ends. CDR3 length equals 16 residues. Looked up from germline, CDR1 is DFQATT and CDR2 is SNEGSKA (reference sequence). The CDR3 protein is CSPKVYGGPSSYEQYF. CDR3 nucleotides: TGCAGTCCAAAAGTCTATGGCGGTCCCAGCTCCTACGAGCAGTACTTC.

This clonotype was seen a handful of times. DNA for the CDR3: TGTGCCAGCAGTCGGATGGCCGGTGAAAAACTGTTTTTT. Protein: CASSRMAGEKLFF. The J gene is TRBJ1-4, the V gene TRBV25-1, with D unclear. The germline gives CDR1 MGHDK, CDR2 SYGVNS. CDR3 size: 13 residues. The V and J ends lost 5 bases and 7 bases respectively, with 11 bases between them.

This clonotype was recorded at least ten times. V is TRBV7-8 and J is TRBJ2-7; D is undetermined. The V end lost 5 bases, the J end lost 3 bases, and 8 bases lay between the germline ends. This CDR3 has 12 residues. Per germline, CDR1 SGHVS and CDR2 FQNEAQ. The CDR3 sequence: CASSRGRYEQYF. DNA for the CDR3: TGTGCCAGCAGCCGTGGACGCTACGAGCAGTACTTC. Variable domain in full (rest from reference TRBV7-8 and TRBJ2-7): GAGVSQSPRYKVAKRGQDVALRCDPISGHVSLFWYQQALGQGPEFLTYFQNEAQLDKSGLPSDRFFAERPEGSVSTLKIQRTQQEDSAVYLCASSRGRYEQYFGPGTRLTVT.

This clonotype was picked up many times. This chain connects TRBV10-3 to TRBJ2-7; D may be TRBD2 (5 bases). The CDR3 consists of 14 residues. In germline, CDR1 is ENHRY, CDR2 SYGVKD. Trimming took 5 bases from V and 5 from J, leaving 16 bases between them. The CDR3 is CAISYDSIGDEQYF. The CDR3 DNA sequence: TGTGCCATCAGTTATGACTCAATCGGGGACGAGCAGTACTTC.

The chain uses TRBV6-5 and TRBJ2-7; 10 bases map to TRBD1. The V gene's germline CDR1 is MNHEY and CDR2 SVGAGI. The CDR3 covers 15 residues. The junction had 5 bases not matched to a gene; V was cut back by 6 bases and J by 0 bases. The CDR3 region is CASRMTGGGSYEQYF. The CDR3 region has the DNA TGTGCCAGCAGAATGACAGGGGGCGGCTCCTACGAGCAGTACTTC.

The chain recombines TRBV2 with TRBJ2-7, with 9 nucleotides matching TRBD1. The germline V gene has CDR1 SNHLY and CDR2 FYNNEI. The CDR3 runs to 13 residues. V was pared by 8 bases and J by 3 bases, with 5 bases of the junction left unmatched. Here the CDR3 reads CASLGQGGYEQYF. CDR3 nucleotide sequence: TGTGCCAGCCTGGGACAGGGAGGCTACGAGCAGTACTTC.

This clonotype has just a few counts. The chain uses TRBV20-1 and TRBJ2-7; maybe TRBD2 (7 bases). Trimming took 2 bases from V and 6 from J, leaving 20 bases between them. The CDR3 sequence is 15 residues long. Germline V lookup: CDR1 DFQATT, CDR2 SNEGSKA (reference sequence). The CDR3 DNA follows: TGCAGTGCTAGAAGAGGGGGGGCGCAATCCATCGAGCAGTACTTC. Protein product: CSARRGGAQSIEQYF.

This clonotype was recorded a few times. CDR3 nucleotides: TGTGCCAGCAGTTACCAGGGGGGCACAGATACGCAGTATTTT. The encoded protein is CASSYQGGTDTQYF. The rearrangement uses TRBV6-5 and TRBJ2-3, with 7 positions matching TRBD1. The V gene's germline CDR1 is MNHEY and CDR2 SVGAGI. J gave up 1 base and V 2 bases, and 0 bases lay outside the gene matches. This CDR3 is 14 amino acids long.